The 11 T cell receptor beta chains below were found in one sample sequenced in a study of blood T cells in healthy people across ages (dated by TCRdb to about 2015). Libraries were constructed by 5' RACE. This sample was sequenced with an Illumina HiSeq 2500. A second PCR of roughly 7 to 12 cycles was run with a J-beta primer mix and a sample-barcoded 5' primer. The raw public data were reprocessed by TCRdb itself: fastp quality trimming at Q25, MiXCR clonotype calling, in-frame beta chains only. Merged by CDR3 protein, the rows form single entries marked with the most common genes and DNA. For this sample there are some 690,000 distinct CDR3 sequences; about 20% appear just once. Roughly 22% of the sample is held by the ten biggest clonotypes. Sequences were obtained from blood. The receptors here all came from a man between 65 and 85 years old in good health.

The CDR3 region is CASSRPEQSSYNEQFF. DNA of the CDR3: TGTGCCAGCAGCCGCCCCGAGCAGAGCTCCTACAATGAGCAGTTCTTC. The chain joins TRBV7-9 to TRBJ2-1; D is ambiguous. Germline CDR1 and CDR2: SEHNR and FQNEAQ (reference sequence). V lost 5 bases to trimming and J lost 0 bases, with 14 bases between them. The CDR3 has 16 amino acids.

This clonotype has only a few counts. The chain is built from TRBV20-1 and TRBJ1-1; the D is unclear. Trimming removed 3 bases from V and 4 bases from J, with 15 bases in between. The CDR3 has 14 amino acids. CDR1 is DFQATT, CDR2 SNEGSKA, per germline (reference sequence). The CDR3 coding sequence is TGCAGTGCTAGGGATCGTTTAACTCGCACTGAAGCTTTCTTT. Protein sequence: CSARDRLTRTEAFF.

This clonotype has a handful of counts. The V gene is TRBV6-5, the J gene TRBJ2-1; possible D gene TRBD2, 6 bases. Germline V gene data show CDR1 as MNHEY and CDR2 as SVGAGI. The CDR3 spans 13 residues. V was trimmed by 7 bases and J by 5 bases, leaving 12 bases between them. CDR3 DNA: TGTGCCAGCATCGCGGGACTCAACAATGAGCAGTTCTTC. This sequence encodes CASIAGLNNEQFF.

This clonotype was seen a few times. V is TRBV6-1 and J is TRBJ1-2; 8 bases map to TRBD1. The germline V gene encodes CDR1 MNHNS and CDR2 SASEGT. CDR3 size: 14 residues. The junction had 1 base not matched to a gene; V was cut back by 1 base and J by 3 bases. CDR3: CASSEGQGHYGYTF. CDR3 coding DNA: TGTGCCAGCAGTGAAGGACAGGGGCACTATGGCTACACCTTC.

This clonotype occurred a few times. CDR3 nucleotide sequence: TGTGCCAGCAGCGTACGGGAGGGCCATGGAAATGAGCAGTTCTTC. It codes for CASSVREGHGNEQFF. The V call is TRBV9, the J call TRBJ2-5, with TRBD2 matching over 8 bases. The J call could be wrong; TRBJ2-1 is a better fit for the DNA end. This CDR3 comprises 15 residues. Germline V gene data show CDR1 as SGDLS and CDR2 as YYNGEE.

The genes are TRBV7-2 and TRBJ2-3; 7 bases match TRBD1. The germline V gene has CDR1 SGHTA and CDR2 FQGNSA. The CDR3 runs 19 residues. Unmatched junction bases numbered 15, after V lost 1 base and J lost 2 bases. DNA for the CDR3: TGTGCCAGCAGCTTAGGCAGAGGCCGACAGGGTACTTACACAGATACGCAGTATTTT. This gives the protein CASSLGRGRQGTYTDTQYF.

This clonotype has a handful of counts. The J gene is TRBJ2-7, the V gene TRBV6-5; unclear D gene. Trimming took 6 bases from V and 2 from J, leaving 11 bases between them. CDR3 size: 13 residues. In germline, CDR1 is MNHEY, CDR2 SVGAGI. The CDR3 DNA is TGTGCCAGCAGCGCACCGGGCACCTACGAGCAGTACGTC. It translates to CASSAPGTYEQYV.

CDR3 DNA: TGTGCCAGCAGCCCCCCTTGGGGGTCCGACAATGAGCAGTTCTTC. It translates to CASSPPWGSDNEQFF. This chain joins TRBV7-9 and TRBJ2-1; TRBD1 or TRBD2 may be the D gene (5 bases each). The germline V gene has CDR1 SEHNR and CDR2 FQNEAQ (reference sequence). This CDR3 is 15 amino acids long. V shed 5 bases and J shed 5 bases, with 16 bases lying between them.

For this clonotype: Germline and junction disagree at one end, which may indicate a read error. This chain uses TRBV12-3 or TRBV12-4 with TRBJ1-4; perhaps TRBD1 as D (6 bases). This CDR3 is built from 12 residues. In nucleotides, the CDR3 is TGTTCCAGCAGTTTTTATTCGGGACACCTGTTTTTT. Its translation is CSSSFYSGHLFF.

This clonotype showed up just a few times. V usage is TRBV29-1 and J usage is TRBJ2-5; 8 bases are shared with TRBD1. The CDR3 consists of 14 residues. CDR1 is SQVTM, CDR2 ANQGSEA, per germline. The junction had 5 bases not matched to a gene; V was cut back by 4 bases and J by 1 base. CDR3 amino acids: CSVGKGTGQETQYF. In nucleotides, the CDR3 is TGCAGCGTTGGTAAAGGGACAGGCCAAGAGACCCAGTACTTC.

Of note for this clonotype: One end of the junction is discordant with germline, which a read error may explain. The CDR3 sequence is CASRDRVGTDAQYF. DNA of the CDR3: TGTGCCAGCAGGGACAGGGTTGGCACAGATGCGCAGTATTTT. The rearrangement uses TRBV12-3 or TRBV12-4 and TRBJ2-3; 8 nucleotides align to TRBD1. The CDR3 runs to 14 residues.